These T cell receptor beta chains were read from a single sample in a study of shared clonotypes between healthy human individuals. Libraries were prepared by immunoSEQ multiplex PCR; TCRdb keeps only in-frame clonotypes and omits some of them. The sample carries millions of clones, more than 85% recorded once. The sequenced sample was naive CD8+ T cells from PBMCs. These receptors originate from a man between 18 and 29 years old in good health. Some clones in this sample may be carry-over from other donors' samples. Each CDR3 is given with its conserved first and last residue. D genes are given only for firm matches. Clone size is stated in some rows and not others, as once, few, many or a class when expanded.

CDR3nt | CDR3aa | v_gene | d_gene | j_gene | len | abundance
TGTGCCAGCAGCCTAGGGGGGAAAAACATTCAGTACTTC | CASSLGGKNIQYF | TRBV5-6 | . | TRBJ2-4 | 13 | .
TGTGCCAGCAGTCACAATGAGCAGTTCTTC | CASSHNEQFF | TRBV28 | . | TRBJ2-1 | 10 | .
TGTGCCAGCCGGGGCGGGAGGCACCCGCTCAATGAGCAGTTCTTC | CASRGGRHPLNEQFF | TRBV6-5 | TRBD2 | TRBJ2-1 | 15 | .
TGTGCCAGCAGCCAAGATCGGGTGAGCTCCTACAATGAGCAGTTCTTC | CASSQDRVSSYNEQFF | TRBV4-2 | . | TRBJ2-1 | 16 | .
TGTGCCAGCAGCTTGTCCCCGTCAGTAAACACCGGGGAGCTGTTTTTT | CASSLSPSVNTGELFF | TRBV7-8 | . | TRBJ2-2 | 16 | .
TGTGCCAGCAGCAGCTCAATTGGCTACACCTTC | CASSSSIGYTF | TRBV11-2 | . | TRBJ1-2 | 11 | .
TGTGCCAGCAGCCCGAGGGGGTATGGCTACACCTTC | CASSPRGYGYTF | TRBV6-5 | . | TRBJ1-2 | 12 | once
TGTGCCAGTAGTAGTACTAGGGACCTCCCATACTATGGCTACACCTTC | CASSSTRDLPYYGYTF | TRBV19 | . | TRBJ1-2 | 16 | .
TGTGCCAGCAGTTTAGGCCAGATTAACAATGAGCAGTTCTTC | CASSLGQINNEQFF | TRBV28 | . | TRBJ2-1 | 14 | .
TGTGCCAGCAGTACCCTAAGGACGGAACCCAACTATGGCTACACCTTC | CASSTLRTEPNYGYTF | TRBV2 | . | TRBJ1-2 | 16 | .
TGTGCCAGCAGCTCTCGACTGGACAATGAGCAGTTCTTC | CASSSRLDNEQFF | TRBV7-3 | . | TRBJ2-1 | 13 | .
TGTGCCAGCTCACCACCGGGCCCTTATAGCAATCAGCCCCAGCATTTT | CASSPPGPYSNQPQHF | TRBV18 | . | TRBJ1-5 | 16 | .
TGTGCCACCAGCAGCACGTCCGATTCACCCCTCCACTTT | CATSSTSDSPLHF | TRBV15 | . | TRBJ1-6 | 13 | .
TGTGCCAGCAGCCCTCTTAGGACTCACATCAATGAGCAGTTCTTC | CASSPLRTHINEQFF | TRBV7-9 | . | TRBJ2-1 | 15 | .
TGTGCCAGCAGCCCCTCGGGGGAGCAGTACTTC | CASSPSGEQYF | TRBV11-2 | . | TRBJ2-7 | 11 | .
TGTGCCACCAGCTTGGACAGGGGAGGCAATCAGCCCCAGCATTTT | CATSLDRGGNQPQHF | TRBV15 | TRBD1 | TRBJ1-5 | 15 | .
TGTGCCAGCAGCCAGGTGGGGTACGAGCAGTACTTC | CASSQVGYEQYF | TRBV14 | . | TRBJ2-7 | 12 | .
TGCAGCGCCCTCGAGGACAGGGGGCTGCACTTC | CSALEDRGLHF | TRBV29-1 | TRBD1 | TRBJ2-4 | 11 | .
TGTGCCATCAGTGATATAGCGGGAGGGCCTAAGGACAATGAGCAGTTCTTC | CAISDIAGGPKDNEQFF | TRBV10-3 | TRBD2 | TRBJ2-1 | 17 | once
TGTGCCAGCAGCTTATCCAACTTGAGGACAGGGGGGATCTACGAGCAGTACTTC | CASSLSNLRTGGIYEQYF | TRBV7-9 | TRBD1 | TRBJ2-7 | 18 | .
TGTGCCAGCACGCCGGGTTCCACCTCCGAGCAGTACTTC | CASTPGSTSEQYF | TRBV6-6 | . | TRBJ2-7 | 13 | .
TGTGCCAGCAGTGATTGGCGGGACGGCACCGGGGAGCTGTTTTTT | CASSDWRDGTGELFF | TRBV25-1 | . | TRBJ2-2 | 15 | .
TGTGCCAGCATTAGCAGGGGGCGGGCAGATACGCAGTATTTT | CASISRGRADTQYF | TRBV2 | TRBD1 | TRBJ2-3 | 14 | .
TGTGCCAGCAGCGTCGGATCAGGCTACGAGCAGTACTTC | CASSVGSGYEQYF | TRBV27 | . | TRBJ2-7 | 13 | .
TGTGCCAGCAGTTTGGTCGGGGCGGGCGGGGAGCTGTTTTTT | CASSLVGAGGELFF | TRBV28 | . | TRBJ2-2 | 14 | .
TGTGCCACCAGCAGTTCCAAATGGGGGCAGGGGGTTCCTACAGATACGCAGTATTTT | CATSSSKWGQGVPTDTQYF | TRBV15 | TRBD1 | TRBJ2-3 | 19 | .
TGTGCCAGTAGTATACGAGTGGGGAACACTGAAGCTTTCTTT | CASSIRVGNTEAFF | TRBV19 | . | TRBJ1-1 | 14 | .
TGTGCCAGCAGTACCCGGACTAGCGGGAGTCTTTACGAGCAGTACTTC | CASSTRTSGSLYEQYF | TRBV27 | TRBD2 | TRBJ2-7 | 16 | .
TGTGCCAGCAGTGACAGCGACAATGAGCAGTTCTTC | CASSDSDNEQFF | TRBV2 | . | TRBJ2-1 | 12 | .
TGCAGCGGAGGGTACCCTAACTATGGCTACACCTTC | CSGGYPNYGYTF | TRBV29-1 | . | TRBJ1-2 | 12 | .
TGCGCCAGCAGCTACAGGGCCATCCTAGACGAGCAGTACTTC | CASSYRAILDEQYF | TRBV4-1 | . | TRBJ2-7 | 14 | .
TGTGCCACGCGAATCCTCGATATCCCAAGGCAGGGGGGGTGCGATCAGCCCCAGCATTTT | CATRILDIPRQGGCDQPQHF | TRBV5-4 | TRBD1 | TRBJ1-5 | 20 | .
TGTGCCAGCAGTTACTCGAAGAGAGGGATTGAGCAGTTCTTC | CASSYSKRGIEQFF | TRBV6-6 | . | TRBJ2-1 | 14 | .
TGTGCCAGCAGGTACCAACAGGGTGGTGAGATTAATGAAAAACTGTTTTTT | CASRYQQGGEINEKLFF | TRBV28 | . | TRBJ1-4 | 17 | once
TGTGCCAGTAGTATTGGTTCCAGGGGCATCGAATCGGGTCAGTACTTC | CASSIGSRGIESGQYF | TRBV19 | . | TRBJ2-4 | 16 | few
TGTGCCAGCAGTGAAGTTGTCAGGGGGACAGATACGCAGTATTTT | CASSEVVRGTDTQYF | TRBV6-1 | TRBD1 | TRBJ2-3 | 15 | .
TGTGCCAGCAGTTACAATCAGGGACTAGCCGCCTACGAGCAGTACTTC | CASSYNQGLAAYEQYF | TRBV6-5 | TRBD2 | TRBJ2-7 | 16 | .
TGTGCCATCAGTGAGTCTTTTTACGAGCAGTACTTC | CAISESFYEQYF | TRBV10-3 | . | TRBJ2-7 | 12 | .
TGTGCCAGCAGGCCCCGGGACAGGGGCCAAGAGACCCAGTACTTC | CASRPRDRGQETQYF | TRBV2 | TRBD1 | TRBJ2-5 | 15 | .
TGCAGCGCCCAAGGGGGGGGGAGCTCCTACGAGCAGTACTTC | CSAQGGGSSYEQYF | TRBV29-1 | . | TRBJ2-7 | 14 | .
TGTGCCAGCAGTTTTGGCCTCACCCCCTACAATGAGCAGTTCTTC | CASSFGLTPYNEQFF | TRBV27 | . | TRBJ2-1 | 15 | .
TGCGCCAGCAGCCAAGACGGACAGGGGGCAGCCTACGAGCAGTACTTC | CASSQDGQGAAYEQYF | TRBV4-1 | TRBD1 | TRBJ2-7 | 16 | once
TGTGCCAGCAGGCCGGGGGACAGCGCTTGGGCTTTCTTT | CASRPGDSAWAFF | TRBV6-5 | TRBD1 | TRBJ1-1 | 13 | few
TGTGCCAGCAGTGAGGGTATATGGGGTGGAACAGAGACCCAGTACTTC | CASSEGIWGGTETQYF | TRBV6-1 | . | TRBJ2-5 | 16 | .
TGTGCCAGTAGTATCAGAGTTTCGACTTACGAGCAGTACTTC | CASSIRVSTYEQYF | TRBV19 | . | TRBJ2-7 | 14 | .